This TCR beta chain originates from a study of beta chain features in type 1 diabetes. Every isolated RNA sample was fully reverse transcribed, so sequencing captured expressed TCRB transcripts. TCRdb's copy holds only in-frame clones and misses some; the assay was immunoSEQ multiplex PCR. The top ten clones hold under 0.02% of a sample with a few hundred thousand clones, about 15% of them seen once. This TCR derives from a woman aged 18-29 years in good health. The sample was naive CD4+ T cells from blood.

CDR3 in amino acids: CASRSIAAETQYF. The DNA for the CDR3 is TGCGCCAGCAGATCCATCGCGGCGGAGACCCAGTACTTC. The V and J genes are TRBV5-1 and TRBJ2-5, with unresolved D. CDR3 length: 13 residues. V gave up 5 bases and J gave up 5 bases, with 13 bases separating them. Germline V gene data show CDR1 as SGHRS and CDR2 as YFSETQ.